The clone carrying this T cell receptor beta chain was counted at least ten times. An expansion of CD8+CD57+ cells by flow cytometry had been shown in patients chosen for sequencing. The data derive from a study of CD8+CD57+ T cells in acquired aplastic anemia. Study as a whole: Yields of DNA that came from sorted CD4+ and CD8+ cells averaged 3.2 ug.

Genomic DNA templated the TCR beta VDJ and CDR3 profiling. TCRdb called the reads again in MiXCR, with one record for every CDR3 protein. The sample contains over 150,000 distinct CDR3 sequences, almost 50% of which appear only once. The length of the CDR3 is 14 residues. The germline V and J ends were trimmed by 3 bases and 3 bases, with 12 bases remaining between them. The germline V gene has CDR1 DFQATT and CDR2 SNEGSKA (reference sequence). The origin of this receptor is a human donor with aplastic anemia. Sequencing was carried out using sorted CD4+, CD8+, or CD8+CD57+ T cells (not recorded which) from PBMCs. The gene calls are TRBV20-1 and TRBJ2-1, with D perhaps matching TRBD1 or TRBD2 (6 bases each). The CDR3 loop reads CSASPGGLYNEQFF. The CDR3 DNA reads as TGCAGTGCTAGCCCCGGGGGCCTCTACAATGAGCAGTTCTTC.